This T cell receptor beta chain appears in the sequencing data of a study of Ad26.COV2.S vaccination and SARS-CoV-2 variants. The germline V gene encodes CDR1 SNHLY and CDR2 FYNNEI. The CDR3 sequence is 14 residues long. Between the trimmed V and J ends, which lost 6 bases and 8 bases, there was a span of 16 bases. Noted treatment: around 19 received Ad26.COV2.S at low or high dose, single or two shots; a few received placebo; per-sample allocation not given. Sampling occurred on day 63 after the first vaccine or placebo injection. Using immunoSEQ multiplex PCR, the repertoire was profiled, and TCRdb retains in-frame clones only, with some absent. The top ten clones hold 9.5% to 12% of a sample with about 350,000 clones, 86% of them seen once.

This chain joins TRBV2 and TRBJ1-4; the D is unclear. This clonotype was sampled from a person between 18 and 59 years old who received the Ad26.COV2.S COVID-19 vaccine or a placebo. The material was peripheral blood, obtained in a trial of Ad26.COV2.S vaccine versus placebo. Here the CDR3 DNA reads TGTGCCAGCAGCGAAAGACTGAATTGGGAAAAACTGTTTTTT. Translation gives CASSERLNWEKLFF. The full variable domain, completed using reference TRBV2 and TRBJ1-4, is EPEVTQTPSHQVTQMGQEVILRCVPISNHLYFYWYRQILGQKVEFLVSFYNNEISEKSEIFDDQFSVERPDGSNFTLKIRSTKLEDSAMYFCASSERLNWEKLFFGSGTQLSVL.